This TCR beta chain was profiled in a study of regulatory and conventional T cells in RAG deficiency. Overall study findings and caveats: Shannon entropy was markedly lower and Simpson indices higher in RAG-deficient patients than control T-cell subsets. In Omenn syndrome, Treg and Tconv repertoires overlapped >85%. Treg unique TCR beta sequences were approximately 100-fold fewer in Omenn syndrome and CID/AS patients than controls.

The repertoire was sequenced with immunoSEQ multiplex PCR; TCRdb's copy has only in-frame clones and lacks some. Here the sample spans around 37,000 clones, approximately 90% being singletons. A word on this clone: Its antigen is currently unknown.

This sample also belongs to another study, concerning regulatory T cells. Per that study: Primers: 52 TRBV forward and 13 TRBJ reverse. Patient repertoires had restricted TRB V-J pairs and skewed V and J usage, most in Tregs.

The sequence derives from a human donor in good health. Sequenced: CD8+ T cells sorted from blood.

The CDR3 protein is CASSPRFVTEAFF. CDR3 DNA: TGTGCCAGCAGCCCCCGGTTTGTCACTGAAGCTTTCTTT. The V call is TRBV5-6, the J call TRBJ1-1; D gene unclear. In germline, CDR1 is SGHDT, CDR2 YYEEEE. Trimming cost V 4 bases and J 4 bases, with 11 bases left between them. The CDR3 sequence is 13 residues long.